These 12 T cell receptor beta chains came from one sample sequenced in a study of cytomegalovirus exposure and HLA in healthy donors. Profiling relied on immunoSEQ multiplex PCR, and the TCRdb table lists in-frame clones only, not all of them. In the table there are approximately 300,000 clones, 80% to 90% of which are singletons. The sequenced material came from PBMCs. These receptors originate from a young woman in good health and CMV-seronegative.

The chain is built from TRBV7-3 and TRBJ2-2, with TRBD2 matching 8 bases. Germline V CDR1 and CDR2: SGHTA, FQGTGA. Losses at the gene ends were 2 bases for V and 6 bases for J; bases not matched to a gene: 5. CDR3 size: 15 residues. CDR3 residues: CASSLAGGGPGELFF. CDR3 DNA: TGTGCCAGCAGCTTAGCGGGAGGAGGTCCCGGGGAGCTGTTTTTT.

In this sample, this clone turned up a few times. This rearrangement joins TRBV4-1 to TRBJ2-7; D remains unclear. V was cut by 3 bases and J by 5 bases, with 11 bases left in between. This CDR3 is built from 13 residues. Germline V lookup: CDR1 MGHRA, CDR2 YSYEKL. CDR3 nucleotide sequence: TGCGCCAGCAGCCACAGGATTTGGGACGAGCAGTACTTC. Its protein is CASSHRIWDEQYF.

The V and J genes are TRBV27 and TRBJ1-2; D possibly corresponds to TRBD1 (5 bases). Germline CDR1 MNHEY, CDR2 SMNVEV (reference sequence). Deletions cut 0 bases from V and 8 bases from J, with 13 bases between. This CDR3 has 14 residues. The CDR3 bases are TGTGCCAGCAGTTTATCATGGGGGGTCGGGGGCTACACCTTC. The encoded protein is CASSLSWGVGGYTF.

This clone was counted a single time. The chain carries TRBV15 and TRBJ2-7; D may be TRBD1 (6 bases). In germline, CDR1 is LNHNV, CDR2 YYDKDF (reference sequence). Trimming removed 9 bases at V and 5 bases at J, with 17 bases between. This CDR3 has 13 residues. CDR3 sequence: CATRNPGAHEQYF. The CDR3 bases are TGTGCCACGAGAAACCCAGGGGCCCACGAGCAGTACTTC.

This chain connects TRBV7-8 to TRBJ1-5, with TRBD1 identical over 7 bases. Germline CDR1 SGHVS, CDR2 FQNEAQ. Trimming at V came to 5 bases and at J to 5 bases, leaving 6 bases not matched to a gene. This CDR3 is built from 14 residues. The CDR3 sequence is CASSARTGDQPQHF. CDR3 nucleotide sequence: TGTGCCAGCAGCGCCAGGACAGGTGATCAGCCCCAGCATTTT.

This clone was seen once. The J gene is TRBJ1-2, the V gene TRBV28; 7 positions agree with TRBD1. CDR1 and CDR2 (germline): MDHEN, SYDVKM. This CDR3 has 15 amino acids. V lost 5 bases to trimming and J lost 3 bases; unmatched junction nucleotides: 9. CDR3 DNA: TGTGCCAGCAGTCCCCACGACAGGGAGGACTATGGCTACACCTTC. Encoded protein: CASSPHDREDYGYTF.

The chain is built from TRBV28 and TRBJ2-5, with D possibly being TRBD2 (6 bases). V lost 6 bases, J lost 2 bases, and 25 bases lay in between. This CDR3 is built from 18 residues. Per germline, CDR1 MDHEN and CDR2 SYDVKM. In DNA form, the CDR3 reads TGTGCCAGCAGCCCGAGGAGGGTCGGGCGGCGGGAACAAGAGACCCAGTACTTC. Translation gives CASSPRRVGRREQETQYF.

The chain combines TRBV7-2 with TRBJ1-5; 8 bases match TRBD1. Germline CDR1 and CDR2: SGHTA and FQGNSA. The CDR3 loop spans 16 amino acids. J gave up 6 bases and V 5 bases, and 12 bases lay outside the gene matches. CDR3 residues: CASSVTGARDSQPQHF. The CDR3 coding sequence is TGTGCCAGCAGCGTGACAGGGGCTCGTGATAGTCAGCCCCAGCATTTT.

The rearrangement links TRBV6-5 to TRBJ2-1, with a possible D match to TRBD2 (6 bases). V lost 4 bases to trimming and J lost 10 bases, with 17 bases between them. CDR3 size: 14 residues. The V gene's germline CDR1 is MNHEY and CDR2 SVGAGI. CDR3 DNA: TGTGCCAGCAGTTTGACTAGTCTCAATAAGGAGCAGTTCTTC. Translating it yields CASSLTSLNKEQFF.

This clone was seen a few times. V usage is TRBV7-2 and J usage is TRBJ2-3, with 8 bases matching TRBD2. The germline V gene encodes CDR1 SGHTA and CDR2 FQGNSA. V shed 4 bases, J shed 0 bases, and the junction held 6 bases outside the gene matches. This CDR3 comprises 16 residues. CDR3 nucleotides: TGTGCCAGCAGCTACTCTCCGGGGGGGAGCACAGATACGCAGTATTTT. This sequence encodes CASSYSPGGSTDTQYF.

This clone was observed a single time. The chain recombines TRBV15 with TRBJ2-2; D uncertain. CDR1 and CDR2 (germline): LNHNV, YYDKDF (reference sequence). The CDR3 sequence is 16 residues long. Trimming pared 0 bases from V and 2 bases from J, leaving 10 bases between. The CDR3 loop is CATSRDRLPNTGELFF. The CDR3 coding sequence is TGTGCCACCAGCAGAGATCGACTCCCTAACACCGGGGAGCTGTTTTTT.

V and J are TRBV29-1 and TRBJ2-2; TRBD1 matches 7 bases. Germline loops: CDR1 SQVTM, CDR2 ANQGSEA. V was clipped by 3 bases and J by 8 bases; unmatched bases: 6. The CDR3 consists of 13 residues. CDR3 loop: CSVEGDSVGELFF. In DNA form, the CDR3 reads TGCAGCGTTGAGGGGGACAGTGTAGGGGAGCTGTTTTTT.